The 10 T cell receptor beta chains below come from one sample, sequenced in a study of immune characterization of retroperitoneal liposarcoma. One entry per CDR3 protein results from TCRdb running MiXCR on the PCR reads. This sample carries about 3,000 distinct CDR3 sequences, around 48% of them seen once, and the ten largest clones take around 57%. The source material was tumor tissue. The source is a male donor with retroperitoneal liposarcoma.

This clonotype was picked up a small number of times. The rearrangement uses TRBV6-1 and TRBJ2-2; 11 nucleotides match TRBD2. This CDR3 is built from 19 residues. With 7 bases clipped from V and 0 bases from J, the junction kept 13 bases outside the gene matches. Germline V gives CDR1 MNHNS, CDR2 SASEGT. CDR3 residues: CASNNPAYSGRANTGELFF. The CDR3 DNA reads TGTGCCAGCAATAATCCAGCCTATAGCGGGAGGGCGAACACCGGGGAGCTGTTTTTT.

A single count supports this clonotype. This chain connects TRBV4-1 to TRBJ2-1; D gene ambiguous. The CDR3 has 13 residues. Germline values: CDR1 MGHRA, CDR2 YSYEKL. V lost 0 bases to trimming and J lost 5 bases, with 5 bases between them. The CDR3 DNA reads as TGCGCCAGCAGCCAAGACTACAACAATGAGCAGTTCTTC. Its protein product is CASSQDYNNEQFF.

Only a few counts were recorded for this clonotype. The chain couples TRBV4-1 to TRBJ2-3, with 10 positions matching TRBD2. CDR1 and CDR2 (germline): MGHRA, YSYEKL. The CDR3 is 16 residues long. V dropped 4 bases and J dropped 5; count of bases not matched to a gene: 9. CDR3 coding DNA: TGCGCCAGCAGCCCTCTGAGCGGGAGGGCGGGAGATACGCAGTATTTT. Its translation: CASSPLSGRAGDTQYF.

This clonotype was seen only a few times. V gene TRBV7-2 combines with J gene TRBJ2-2; D may be TRBD1 (6 bases). CDR1 is SGHTA, CDR2 FQGNSA, per germline. There are 13 residues in the CDR3. Trimming took 6 bases from V and 6 from J, leaving 11 bases between them. CDR3 sequence reads: CASRQTGAGELFF. CDR3 sequence (DNA): TGTGCCAGCAGACAGACAGGTGCCGGGGAGCTGTTTTTT.

This clonotype was seen a handful of times. This rearrangement joins TRBV6-5 to TRBJ2-5; 12 bases map to TRBD2. The germline V gene has CDR1 MNHEY and CDR2 SVGAGI. The CDR3 is 17 residues long. V lost 2 bases to trimming and J lost 2 bases; unmatched junction nucleotides: 6. The CDR3 protein is CASSYRRGTSGQETQYF. The DNA of the CDR3 is TGTGCCAGCAGTTACCGCCGAGGGACTAGCGGGCAAGAGACCCAGTACTTC.

Relative to its sample, this clonotype is medium-sized. The V and J genes are TRBV6-6 and TRBJ1-1, with a tentative D call TRBD1 (6 bases). V was clipped by 2 bases and J by 5 bases, with 9 bases between them. The germline gives CDR1 MNHNY, CDR2 SVGAGI (reference sequence). CDR3 length: 13 residues. The CDR3 loop reads CASSYRGGTEAFF. The CDR3 coding sequence is TGTGCCAGCAGTTACAGGGGGGGGACTGAAGCTTTCTTT.

V is TRBV6-4 and J is TRBJ2-3; 10 positions agree with TRBD2. The germline CDR1 and CDR2 sequences are MRHNA and SNTAGT. CDR3 length: 15 residues. J lost 3 bases, V lost 5 bases, and 5 bases had no gene match. The CDR3 DNA is TGTGCCAGCAGTAACGGGACTAGCGAGACAGATACGCAGTATTTT. Its protein product is CASSNGTSETDTQYF.

By sample fraction, this clonotype is large (0.1 to 1%). The V gene is TRBV11-1, the J gene TRBJ2-1; D is perhaps TRBD1 or TRBD2 (7 bases each). V was trimmed by 4 bases and J by 12 bases, leaving 22 bases between them. The CDR3 runs 15 residues. CDR1 is SGHAT, CDR2 FQDESV, per germline (reference sequence). This CDR3 reads CASSSDRASGTLQFF. The CDR3 DNA is TGTGCCAGCAGCTCCGACAGGGCTAGCGGAACTTTGCAGTTCTTC.

V gene TRBV11-3 combines with J gene TRBJ2-2, with 14 bases fitting TRBD2. Germline V CDR1 and CDR2: SGHNT, YENEEA. The CDR3 has 16 residues. Trimming took 3 bases from V and 5 from J; bases not matched to a gene: 2. Here the CDR3 DNA reads TGTGCCAGCAGCTTCGGACTAGCGGGGGGTACCGGGGAGCTGTTTTTT. Translated, it gives CASSFGLAGGTGELFF.

A few counts support this clonotype. V is TRBV5-6 and J is TRBJ2-2; a weak D match, TRBD1 (6 bases). With 4 bases removed from V and 2 bases from J, the gap between germline ends came to 12 bases. The CDR3 length is 15 residues. From germline, CDR1 is SGHDT and CDR2 YYEEEE. CDR3 sequence: CASSRGMGNTGELFF. In DNA, the CDR3 is TGTGCCAGCAGCAGGGGGATGGGAAACACCGGGGAGCTGTTTTTT.